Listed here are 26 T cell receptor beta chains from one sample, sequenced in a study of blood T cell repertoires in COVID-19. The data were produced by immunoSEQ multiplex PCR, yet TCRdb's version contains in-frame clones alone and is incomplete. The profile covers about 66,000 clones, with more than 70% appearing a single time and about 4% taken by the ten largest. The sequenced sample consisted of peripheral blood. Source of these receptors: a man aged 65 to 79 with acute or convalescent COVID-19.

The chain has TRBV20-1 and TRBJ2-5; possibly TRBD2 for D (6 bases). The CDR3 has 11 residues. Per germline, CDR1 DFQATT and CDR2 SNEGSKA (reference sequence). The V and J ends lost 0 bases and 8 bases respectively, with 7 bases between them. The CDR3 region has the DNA TGCAGTGCTAGAGATAGCGGAACCCAGTACTTC. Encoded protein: CSARDSGTQYF.

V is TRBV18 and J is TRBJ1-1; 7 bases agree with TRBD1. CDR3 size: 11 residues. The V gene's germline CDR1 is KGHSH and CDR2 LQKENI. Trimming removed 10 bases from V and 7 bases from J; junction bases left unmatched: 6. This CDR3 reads CATQGGSEAFF. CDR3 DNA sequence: TGTGCCACCCAGGGGGGCAGTGAAGCTTTCTTT.

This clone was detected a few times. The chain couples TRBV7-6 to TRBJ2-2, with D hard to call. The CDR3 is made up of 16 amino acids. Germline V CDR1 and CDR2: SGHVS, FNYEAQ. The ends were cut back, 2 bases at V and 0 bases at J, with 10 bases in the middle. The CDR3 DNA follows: TGTGCCAGCAGCTTATTCCTTGACACGAACACCGGGGAGCTGTTTTTT. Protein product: CASSLFLDTNTGELFF.

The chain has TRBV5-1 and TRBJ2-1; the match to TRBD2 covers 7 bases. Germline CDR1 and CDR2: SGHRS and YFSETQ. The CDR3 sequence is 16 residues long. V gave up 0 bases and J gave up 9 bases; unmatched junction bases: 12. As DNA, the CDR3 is TGCGCCAGCAGCTTGGCCGCCGGGGGGACGCTGGCTGAGCAGTTCTTC. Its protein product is CASSLAAGGTLAEQFF.

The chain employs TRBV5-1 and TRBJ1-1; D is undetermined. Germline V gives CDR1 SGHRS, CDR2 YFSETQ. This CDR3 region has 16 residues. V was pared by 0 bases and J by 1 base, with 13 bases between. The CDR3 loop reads CASSLAQDRPNTEAFF. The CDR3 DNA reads TGCGCCAGCAGCTTGGCCCAGGATAGGCCGAACACTGAAGCTTTCTTT.

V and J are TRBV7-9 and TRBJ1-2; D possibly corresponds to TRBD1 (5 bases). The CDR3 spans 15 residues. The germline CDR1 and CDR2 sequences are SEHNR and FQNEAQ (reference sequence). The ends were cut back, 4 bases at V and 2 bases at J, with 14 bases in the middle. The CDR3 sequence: CASSSYRLPNYGYTF. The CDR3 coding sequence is TGTGCCAGCAGCTCCTACAGGTTACCAAACTATGGCTACACCTTC. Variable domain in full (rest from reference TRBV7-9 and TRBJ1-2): DTGVSQNPRHKITKRGQNVTFRCDPISEHNRLYWYRQTLGQGPEFLTYFQNEAQLEKSRLLSDRFSAERPKGSFSTLEIQRTEQGDSAMYLCASSSYRLPNYGYTFGSGTRLTVV.

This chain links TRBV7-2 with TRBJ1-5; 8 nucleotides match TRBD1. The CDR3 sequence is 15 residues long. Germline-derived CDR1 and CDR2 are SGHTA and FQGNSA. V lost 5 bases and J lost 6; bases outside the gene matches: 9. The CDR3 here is CASSIQGAEGQPQHF. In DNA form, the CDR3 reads TGTGCCAGCAGCATCCAGGGGGCAGAGGGTCAGCCCCAGCATTTT.

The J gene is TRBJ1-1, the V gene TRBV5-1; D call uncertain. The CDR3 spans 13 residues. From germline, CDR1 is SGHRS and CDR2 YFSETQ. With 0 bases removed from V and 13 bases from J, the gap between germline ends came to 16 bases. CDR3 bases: TGCGCCAGCAGCTTGGGGGGAGGAGATTTTGGTTTCTTT. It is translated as CASSLGGGDFGFF.

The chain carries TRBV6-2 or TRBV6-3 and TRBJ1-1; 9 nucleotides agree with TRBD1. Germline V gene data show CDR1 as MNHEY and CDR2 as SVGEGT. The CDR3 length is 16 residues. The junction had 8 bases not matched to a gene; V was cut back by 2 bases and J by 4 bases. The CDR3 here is CASSYGPGQGGTEAFF. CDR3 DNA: TGTGCCAGCAGTTACGGCCCGGGACAGGGAGGCACTGAAGCTTTCTTT.

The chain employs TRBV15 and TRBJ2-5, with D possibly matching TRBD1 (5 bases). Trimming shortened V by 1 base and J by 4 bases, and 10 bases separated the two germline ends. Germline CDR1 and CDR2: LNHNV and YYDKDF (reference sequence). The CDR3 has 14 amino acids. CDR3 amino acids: CATSRGGPGETQYF. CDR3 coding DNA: TGTGCCACCAGCAGAGGGGGCCCGGGAGAGACCCAGTACTTC.

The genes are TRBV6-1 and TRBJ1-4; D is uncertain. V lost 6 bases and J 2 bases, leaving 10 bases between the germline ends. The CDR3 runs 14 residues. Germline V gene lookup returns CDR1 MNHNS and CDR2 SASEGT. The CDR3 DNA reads TGTGCCAGCAGAGTCGGGTCCACTAATGAAAAACTGTTTTTT. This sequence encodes CASRVGSTNEKLFF.

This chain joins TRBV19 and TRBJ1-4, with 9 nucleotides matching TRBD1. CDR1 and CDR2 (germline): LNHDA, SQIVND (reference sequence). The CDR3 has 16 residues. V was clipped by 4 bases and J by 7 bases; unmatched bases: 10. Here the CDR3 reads CASSTRTGVLGEKLFF. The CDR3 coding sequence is TGTGCCAGTAGTACCCGGACAGGGGTCCTGGGTGAAAAACTGTTTTTT.

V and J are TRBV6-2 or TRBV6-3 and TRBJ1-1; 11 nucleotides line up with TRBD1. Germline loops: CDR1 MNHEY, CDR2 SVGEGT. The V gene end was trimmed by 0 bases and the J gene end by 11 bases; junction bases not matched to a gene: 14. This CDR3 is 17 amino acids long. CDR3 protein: CASSYSVRTGGARDAFF. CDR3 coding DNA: TGTGCCAGCAGTTACTCGGTCCGGACAGGGGGCGCGAGGGATGCTTTCTTT.

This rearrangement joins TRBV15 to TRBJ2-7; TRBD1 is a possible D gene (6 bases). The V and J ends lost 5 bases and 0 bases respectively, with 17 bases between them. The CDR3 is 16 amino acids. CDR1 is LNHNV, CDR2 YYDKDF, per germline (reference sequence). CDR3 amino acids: CATSGRVWDNSYEQYF. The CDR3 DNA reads TGTGCCACCAGCGGCCGCGTTTGGGACAACTCCTACGAGCAGTACTTC.

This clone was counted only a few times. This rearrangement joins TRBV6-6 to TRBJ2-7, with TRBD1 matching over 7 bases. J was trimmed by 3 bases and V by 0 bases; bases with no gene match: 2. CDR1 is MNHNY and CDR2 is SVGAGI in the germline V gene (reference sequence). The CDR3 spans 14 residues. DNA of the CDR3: TGTGCCAGCAGTTACTCGAACAGGGGCTACGAGCAGTACTTC. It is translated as CASSYSNRGYEQYF.

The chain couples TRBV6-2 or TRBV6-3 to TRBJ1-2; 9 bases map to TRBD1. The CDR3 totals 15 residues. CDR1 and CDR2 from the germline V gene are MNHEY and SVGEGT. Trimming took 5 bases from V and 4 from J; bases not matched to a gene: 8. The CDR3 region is CASSGPGQGAYGYTF. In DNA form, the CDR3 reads TGTGCCAGCAGTGGTCCGGGACAGGGTGCCTATGGCTACACCTTC.

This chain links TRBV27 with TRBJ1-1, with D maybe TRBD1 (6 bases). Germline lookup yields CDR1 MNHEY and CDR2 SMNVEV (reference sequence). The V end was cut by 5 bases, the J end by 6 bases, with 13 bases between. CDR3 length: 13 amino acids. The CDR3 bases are TGTGCCAGCAGTACCCGGACAGTCCCTGAAGCTTTCTTT. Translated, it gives CASSTRTVPEAFF.

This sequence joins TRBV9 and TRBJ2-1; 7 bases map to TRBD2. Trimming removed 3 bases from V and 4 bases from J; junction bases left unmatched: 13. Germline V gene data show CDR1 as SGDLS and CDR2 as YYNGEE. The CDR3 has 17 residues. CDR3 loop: CASSAQSAAGPYNEQFF. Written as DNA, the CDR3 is TGTGCCAGCAGCGCCCAGAGCGCAGCGGGACCTTACAATGAGCAGTTCTTC. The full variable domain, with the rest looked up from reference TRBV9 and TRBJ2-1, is DSGVTQTPKHLITATGQRVTLRCSPRSGDLSVYWYQQSLDQGLQFLIQYYNGEERAKGNILERFSAQQFPDLHSELNLSSLELGDSALYFCASSAQSAAGPYNEQFFGPGTRLTVL.

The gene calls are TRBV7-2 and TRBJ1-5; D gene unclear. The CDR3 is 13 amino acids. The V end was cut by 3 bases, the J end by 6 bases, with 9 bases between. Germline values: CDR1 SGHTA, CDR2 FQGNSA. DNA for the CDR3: TGTGCCAGCAGCTTGGCAGGAGGTCAGCCCCAGCATTTT. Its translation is CASSLAGGQPQHF.

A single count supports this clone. The CDR3 DNA reads as TGTGCCAGCAGAGGGACAGGTGGGGGAAATCAGCCCCAGCATTTT. Translating it yields CASRGTGGGNQPQHF. The chain combines TRBV6-5 with TRBJ1-5; 8 bases fit TRBD1. Trimming took 6 bases from V and 4 from J; bases not matched to a gene: 8. Germline loops: CDR1 MNHEY, CDR2 SVGAGI. This CDR3 spans 15 amino acids.

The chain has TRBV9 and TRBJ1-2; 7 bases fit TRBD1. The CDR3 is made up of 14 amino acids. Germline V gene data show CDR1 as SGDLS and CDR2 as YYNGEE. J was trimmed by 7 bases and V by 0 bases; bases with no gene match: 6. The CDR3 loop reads CASSVGQGRSGYTF. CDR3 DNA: TGTGCCAGCAGCGTAGGACAGGGTAGAAGTGGCTACACCTTC.

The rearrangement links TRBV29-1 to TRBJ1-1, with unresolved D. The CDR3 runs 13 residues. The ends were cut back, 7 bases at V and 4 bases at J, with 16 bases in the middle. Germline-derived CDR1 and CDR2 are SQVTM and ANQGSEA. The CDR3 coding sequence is TGCAGCGGGGCTTCGCGGGTCGGCACTGAAGCTTTCTTT. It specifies CSGASRVGTEAFF.

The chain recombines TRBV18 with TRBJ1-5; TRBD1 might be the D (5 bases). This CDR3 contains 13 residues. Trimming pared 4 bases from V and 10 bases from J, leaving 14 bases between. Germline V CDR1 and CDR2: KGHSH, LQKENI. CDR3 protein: CASSRFRDPPQHF. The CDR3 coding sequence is TGTGCCAGCTCACGTTTCAGGGATCCACCCCAGCATTTT.

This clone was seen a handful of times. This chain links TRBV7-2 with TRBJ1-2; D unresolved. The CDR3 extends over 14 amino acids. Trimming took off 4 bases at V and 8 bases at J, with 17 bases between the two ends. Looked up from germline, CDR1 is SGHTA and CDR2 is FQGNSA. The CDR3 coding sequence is TGTGCCAGCAGCTCCCCTGCGGAGAGACCCGGCTACACCTTC. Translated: CASSSPAERPGYTF.

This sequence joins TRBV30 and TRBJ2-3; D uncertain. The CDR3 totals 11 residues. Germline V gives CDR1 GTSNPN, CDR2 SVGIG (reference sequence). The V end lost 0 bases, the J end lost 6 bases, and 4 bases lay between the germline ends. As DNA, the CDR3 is TGTGCCTGGAGTGTACGGGATACGCAGTATTTT. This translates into CAWSVRDTQYF.

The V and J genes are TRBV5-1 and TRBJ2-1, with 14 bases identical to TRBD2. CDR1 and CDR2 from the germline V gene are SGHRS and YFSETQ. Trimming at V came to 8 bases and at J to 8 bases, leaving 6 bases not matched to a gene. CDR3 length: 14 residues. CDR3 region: CASGLAGGGDEQFF. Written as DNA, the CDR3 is TGCGCCAGTGGACTAGCGGGGGGAGGTGATGAGCAGTTCTTC. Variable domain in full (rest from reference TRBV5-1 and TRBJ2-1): KAGVTQTPRYLIKTRGQQVTLSCSPISGHRSVSWYQQTPGQGLQFLFEYFSETQRNKGNFPGRFSGRQFSNSRSEMNVSTLELGDSALYLCASGLAGGGDEQFFGPGTRLTVL.